The rows below give T cell receptor beta chains drawn from one sample of a study of cytotoxic CD8 clonotypes in ibrutinib-treated CLL. Profiled with immunoSEQ multiplex PCR; TCRdb holds only in-frame clones, not every one. The sample comprises approximately 280,000 clones, about 72% of which are singletons, and about 5.7% rests with the top ten. This material consisted of PBMCs, taken at disease progression, from a patient treated with ibrutinib. The source of these receptors is a human donor with chronic lymphocytic leukemia. Both conserved end residues are part of each CDR3. Part of the rows lack a size; the others show once, few, many or a class for expanded clones.

v_call	j_call	clone_size	cdr3_aa
TRBV7-8	TRBJ2-5	once	CASSFEAGASETQYF
TRBV2	TRBJ2-3	-	CASIKAGGRADTQYF
TRBV29-1	TRBJ2-7	-	CSAWTGPEQYF
TRBV14	TRBJ1-3	few	CASSQKGALSTIYF
TRBV5-4	TRBJ2-7	-	CASSLTGSSEQYF
TRBV5-1	TRBJ2-3	-	CASSQRLAGDSDTQYF
TRBV19	TRBJ1-2	-	CASSIVPSGYTF
TRBV27	TRBJ2-1	-	CASNRGRANEQFF
TRBV27	TRBJ2-1	-	CASSQGAPHNEQFF
TRBV5-4	TRBJ2-5	once	CASSQRQGQETQYF
TRBV9	TRBJ2-7	-	CASSPTGLHEQYF
TRBV19	TRBJ2-5	-	CASSIRGYQETQYF
TRBV29-1	TRBJ1-2	-	CSVGVAYYGYTF
TRBV4-1	TRBJ1-2	-	CASSQHYRGYGYTF
TRBV5-6	TRBJ2-2	-	CASSTSGGTGELFF
TRBV5-1	TRBJ1-1	-	CASSFRQHSEAFF
TRBV4-3	TRBJ2-5	-	CASSQEAGETQYF
TRBV28	TRBJ2-3	-	CASRLAGVLDTQYF
TRBV5-6	TRBJ1-5	-	CASSLAAGLNQPQHF
TRBV10-3	TRBJ1-2	-	CAISESTGSYGYTF
TRBV5-1	TRBJ1-4	few	CASSSFSTNEKLFF
TRBV19	TRBJ2-7	once	CASSANSYEQYF
TRBV5-6	TRBJ1-2	-	CASSGGEWYGYTF
TRBV9	TRBJ2-5	-	CASSPGTGRQETQYF
TRBV7-6	TRBJ2-5	-	CASSFRTEETQYF
TRBV21-1	TRBJ2-2	-	CASSHGQGSGGELFF
TRBV29-1	TRBJ2-7	-	CSVGLAGVPSYEQYF
TRBV25-1	TRBJ2-7	-	CASRLGQEVYYF
TRBV9	TRBJ2-1	-	CASSVGVSGRANEQFF
TRBV7-6	TRBJ2-7	-	CASSLEGSYGGSEQYF
TRBV2	TRBJ1-2	-	CAINLAGGDGYTF
TRBV4-3	TRBJ2-2	-	CASSQEGSRTGELFF
TRBV9	TRBJ1-6	-	CASSVIPQLAPSSYNSPLHF
TRBV7-2	TRBJ2-7	-	CASSLAGRYEQYF
TRBV11-2	TRBJ1-2	-	CASRGNYGYTF
TRBV7-3	TRBJ2-5	-	CASSLMTSPQETQYF
TRBV6-1	TRBJ2-1	once	CAITEGVSYNEQFF
TRBV15	TRBJ1-5	-	CATSRDRGNQPQHF
TRBV10-3	TRBJ2-5	-	CAISSGLAGGAQYF
TRBV29-1	TRBJ2-3	-	CSAVRRTGVEDTQYF
TRBV5-8	TRBJ1-4	-	CASSLGFSGRGTEKLFF
TRBV7-2	TRBJ2-7	-	CASSLVTNAGRQYF
TRBV5-1	TRBJ2-4	few	CASSPDRGAGNIQYF
TRBV5-1	TRBJ1-4	few	CASSSRGQVEKLFF
TRBV18	TRBJ2-7	-	CASSVGGQGMSSYEQYF
TRBV6-5	TRBJ1-3	-	CASRRQGRPGNTIYF
TRBV19	TRBJ1-6	-	CASSMGGAYNSPLHF
TRBV7-9	TRBJ2-1	-	CASSLTANPSYNEQFF